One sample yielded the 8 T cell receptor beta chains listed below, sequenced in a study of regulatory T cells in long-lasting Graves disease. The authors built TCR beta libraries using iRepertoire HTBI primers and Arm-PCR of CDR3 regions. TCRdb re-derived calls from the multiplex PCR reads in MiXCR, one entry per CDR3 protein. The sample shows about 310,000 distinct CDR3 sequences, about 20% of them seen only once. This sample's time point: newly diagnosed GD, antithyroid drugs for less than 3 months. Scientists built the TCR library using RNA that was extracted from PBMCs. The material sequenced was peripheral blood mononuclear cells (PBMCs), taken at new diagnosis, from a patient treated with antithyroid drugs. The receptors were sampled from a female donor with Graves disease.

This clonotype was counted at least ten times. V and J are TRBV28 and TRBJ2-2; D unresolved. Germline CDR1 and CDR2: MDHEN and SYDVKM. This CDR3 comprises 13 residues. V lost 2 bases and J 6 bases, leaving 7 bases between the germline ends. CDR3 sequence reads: CASSLPRPGELFF. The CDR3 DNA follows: TGTGCCAGCAGTTTACCGCGACCCGGGGAGCTGTTTTTT.

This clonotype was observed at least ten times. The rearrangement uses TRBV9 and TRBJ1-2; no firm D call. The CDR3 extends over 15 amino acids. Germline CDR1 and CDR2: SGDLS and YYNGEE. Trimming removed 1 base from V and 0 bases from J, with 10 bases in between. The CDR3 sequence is CASSVSPVANYGYTF. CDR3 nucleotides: TGTGCCAGCAGCGTATCTCCCGTGGCTAACTATGGCTACACCTTC.

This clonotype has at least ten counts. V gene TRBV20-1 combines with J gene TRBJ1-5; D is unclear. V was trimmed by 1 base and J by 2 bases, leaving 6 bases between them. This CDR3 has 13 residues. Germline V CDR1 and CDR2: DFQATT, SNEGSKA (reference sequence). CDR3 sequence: CSARVTGNQPQHF. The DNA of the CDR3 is TGCAGTGCTAGAGTAACAGGCAATCAGCCCCAGCATTTT.

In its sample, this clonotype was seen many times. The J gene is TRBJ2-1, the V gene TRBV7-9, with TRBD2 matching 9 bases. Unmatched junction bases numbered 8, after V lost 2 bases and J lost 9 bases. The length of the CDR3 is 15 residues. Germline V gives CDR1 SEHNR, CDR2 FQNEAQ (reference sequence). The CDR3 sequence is CASSLIAGAPVEQFF. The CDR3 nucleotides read TGTGCCAGCAGCTTAATAGCGGGAGCTCCTGTTGAGCAGTTCTTC.

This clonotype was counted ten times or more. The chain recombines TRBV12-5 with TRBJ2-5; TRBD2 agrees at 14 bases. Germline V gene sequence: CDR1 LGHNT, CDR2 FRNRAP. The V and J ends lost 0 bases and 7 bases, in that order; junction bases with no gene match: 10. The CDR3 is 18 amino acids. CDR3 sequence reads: CASGLVLGLAGVKGTQYF. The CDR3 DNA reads TGTGCTAGTGGTTTGGTACTGGGACTAGCGGGAGTGAAGGGGACCCAGTACTTC.

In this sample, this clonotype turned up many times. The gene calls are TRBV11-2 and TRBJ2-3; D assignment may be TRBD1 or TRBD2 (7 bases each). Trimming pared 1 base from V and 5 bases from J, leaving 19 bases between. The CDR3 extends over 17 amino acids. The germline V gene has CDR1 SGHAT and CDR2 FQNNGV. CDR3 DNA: TGTGCCAGCAGCTTAGCAGGGGGACTAAGCATGGGAGATACGCAGTATTTT. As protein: CASSLAGGLSMGDTQYF.

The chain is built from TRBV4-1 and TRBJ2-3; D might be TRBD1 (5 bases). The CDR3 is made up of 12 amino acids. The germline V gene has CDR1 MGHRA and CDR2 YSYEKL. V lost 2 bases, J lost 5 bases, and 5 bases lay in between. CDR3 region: CASSQRGDTQYF. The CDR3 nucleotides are TGCGCCAGCAGCCAAAGGGGAGATACGCAGTATTTT.

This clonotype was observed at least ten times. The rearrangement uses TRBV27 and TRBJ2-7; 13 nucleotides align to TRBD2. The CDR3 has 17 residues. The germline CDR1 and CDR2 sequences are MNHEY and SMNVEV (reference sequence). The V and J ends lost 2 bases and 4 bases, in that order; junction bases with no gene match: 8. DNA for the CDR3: TGTGCCAGCAGTTTAGATGGGACTAGCGGGAATTTTTACGAGCAGTACTTC. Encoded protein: CASSLDGTSGNFYEQYF.